This is a list of T cell receptor beta chains from one sample in a study of CD4 and CD8 cells across lung adenocarcinoma regions. MiXCR was run by TCRdb on the PCR reads, yielding one entry per CDR3 protein. The data contain 10,000 to 15,000 distinct CDR3 sequences, about 45% of them singletons. The sequenced material came from CD8+ T cells from the margin of a lung tumor. The receptor set was obtained from a female donor with lung adenocarcinoma. The CD4 and CD8 labels of this study may be unreliable. Each CDR3 is given with its conserved first and last residue. The order of the fields is clone size, J gene, V gene, D gene, CDR3 protein, CDR3 DNA. A D gene is named only where the DNA matches it firmly. For some rows the clone size is stated as once, few or many, or as a class when expanded; others skip it.

size: -
J: TRBJ2-6
V: TRBV6-1
D: -
CDR3: CASLGHTTGANVLTF
DNA: TGTGCCAGCTTAGGACACACAACTGGGGCCAACGTCCTGACTTTC

size: few
J: TRBJ1-1
V: TRBV6-1
D: -
CDR3: CASSSPIQNTEAFF
DNA: TGTGCCAGCAGCTCCCCTATACAGAACACTGAAGCTTTCTTT

size: -
J: TRBJ2-7
V: TRBV5-1
D: -
CDR3: CASSLDGSYEQYF
DNA: TGCGCCAGCAGCTTGGACGGGTCCTACGAGCAGTACTTC

size: -
J: TRBJ2-3
V: TRBV15
D: -
CDR3: CATSRGVARTDTQYF
DNA: TGTGCCACCAGCAGAGGTGTCGCTCGCACAGATACGCAGTATTTT

size: medium-sized
J: TRBJ2-1
V: TRBV12-3/TRBV12-4
D: TRBD2
CDR3: CASTFQLAGGDEQFF
DNA: TGTGCCAGCACCTTCCAGCTAGCGGGGGGGGATGAGCAGTTCTTC

size: -
J: TRBJ2-4
V: TRBV10-2
D: TRBD2
CDR3: CASSPVGGGGAKNIQYF
DNA: TGCGCCAGCAGCCCGGTCGGGGGGGGGGGTGCCAAAAACATTCAGTACTTC

size: -
J: TRBJ2-1
V: TRBV7-2
D: -
CDR3: CASSLSGAAYNEQFF
DNA: TGTGCCAGCAGCTTATCGGGGGCCGCCTACAATGAGCAGTTCTTC

size: -
J: TRBJ2-7
V: TRBV4-2
D: -
CDR3: CASSPGSETQYF
DNA: TGTGCCAGCAGTCCGGGCTCCGAGACGCAGTACTTC

size: -
J: TRBJ2-3
V: TRBV10-2
D: TRBD2
CDR3: CASSGVAGVTDTQYF
DNA: TGCGCCAGCAGTGGGGTAGCGGGGGTCACAGATACGCAGTATTTT

size: -
J: TRBJ2-1
V: TRBV4-2
D: TRBD1
CDR3: CASSSGQGLDNEQFF
DNA: TGTGCCAGCAGTTCAGGACAGGGTCTCGACAATGAGCAGTTCTTC

size: -
J: TRBJ1-1
V: TRBV7-2
D: -
CDR3: CASSLARGTEAFF
DNA: TGTGCCAGCAGCTTAGCGCGGGGCACTGAAGCTTTCTTT

size: -
J: TRBJ2-3
V: TRBV6-1
D: -
CDR3: CASSEAQDNTGAQYF
DNA: TGTGCCAGCAGTGAAGCCCAAGACAACACCGGTGCGCAGTATTTT

size: many
J: TRBJ2-1
V: TRBV11-2
D: TRBD1
CDR3: CASRRTGGSYNEQFF
DNA: TGTGCCAGCAGACGGACAGGGGGCTCCTACAATGAGCAGTTCTTC

size: once
J: TRBJ2-5
V: TRBV6-1
D: -
CDR3: CASSRLIPGLGGGGTDTQYF
DNA: TGTGCCAGCTCTAGATTAATCCCGGGACTCGGGGGCGGTGGCACAGATACCCAGTATTTC

size: -
J: TRBJ2-4
V: TRBV10-3
D: TRBD2
CDR3: CAISAELAGAPPNIQYF
DNA: TGTGCCATCAGTGCGGAACTAGCGGGGGCCCCTCCAAACATTCAGTACTTC

size: -
J: TRBJ1-6
V: TRBV20-1
D: -
CDR3: CSADSPGGNSPLHF
DNA: TGCAGTGCTGACAGTCCCGGAGGTAATTCACCCCTCCACTTT

size: many
J: TRBJ1-3
V: TRBV6-5
D: -
CDR3: CASSYGQPGNTIYF
DNA: TGTGCCAGCAGTTACGGACAACCTGGAAACACCATATATTTT

size: many
J: TRBJ2-4
V: TRBV27
D: TRBD2
CDR3: CASRPSGGGSQYF
DNA: TGTGCCAGCAGACCTTCTGGGGGGGGATCTCAGTACTTC

size: medium-sized
J: TRBJ2-1
V: TRBV27
D: TRBD2
CDR3: CASSLYGLAGGNEQFF
DNA: TGTGCCAGCAGTTTATACGGGCTAGCGGGGGGCAATGAGCAGTTCTTC

size: few
J: TRBJ2-3
V: TRBV6-1
D: -
CDR3: CASQIAVPDTQYF
DNA: TGTGCCAGCCAAATAGCTGTCCCAGATACGCAGTATTTT

size: many
J: TRBJ1-2
V: TRBV6-1
D: -
CDR3: CASTIEEGNYGYTF
DNA: TGTGCCAGCACCATCGAGGAGGGGAACTATGGCTACACCTTC

size: once
J: TRBJ2-1
V: TRBV6-1
D: -
CDR3: CASSELEPKDAQFF
DNA: TGTGCCAGCAGTGAGTTGGAGCCTAAAGATGCGCAGTTTTTC

size: -
J: TRBJ1-1
V: TRBV6-1
D: -
CDR3: CASRRQVKNTEAFF
DNA: TGTGCCAGCAGAAGACAGGTGAAGAACACTGAAGCTTTCTTT

size: -
J: TRBJ1-4
V: TRBV6-5
D: -
CDR3: CASSYRGVDEKLFF
DNA: TGTGCCAGCAGTTACCGGGGTGTTGATGAAAAACTGTTTTTT

size: -
J: TRBJ2-6
V: TRBV7-2
D: TRBD2
CDR3: CASSQSGGGSGANVLTF
DNA: TGTGCCAGCAGCCAGAGCGGGGGTGGGTCTGGGGCCAACGTCCTGACTTTC

size: medium-sized
J: TRBJ2-6
V: TRBV6-5
D: TRBD2
CDR3: CASSYSGREKVAGANVLTF
DNA: TGTGCCAGCAGTTACTCGGGGAGGGAAAAGGTCGCTGGGGCCAACGTCCTGACTTTC

size: medium-sized
J: TRBJ1-2
V: TRBV6-1
D: -
CDR3: CASSSPRGNYGYTF
DNA: TGTGCCAGCTCCTCCCCGCGGGGTAACTATGGCTACACCTTC

size: -
J: TRBJ2-4
V: TRBV6-8
D: -
CDR3: CGSRWVGAKDIQYF
DNA: TGTGGCAGCAGGTGGGTGGGCGCCAAAGATATTCAGTACTTC

size: -
J: TRBJ1-1
V: TRBV27
D: -
CDR3: CASSYTSVNTEAFF
DNA: TGTGCCAGCAGTTACACATCTGTGAACACTGAAGCTTTCTTT

size: many
J: TRBJ1-1
V: TRBV6-5
D: TRBD1
CDR3: CASSYPGTGNTEAFF
DNA: TGTGCCAGCAGTTACCCCGGGACAGGGAACACTGAAGCTTTCTTT

size: once
J: TRBJ1-2
V: TRBV27
D: -
CDR3: CASSPSRSHYGYTF
DNA: TGTGCCAGCAGTCCTAGCCGATCCCACTATGGCTACACCTTC

size: many
J: TRBJ2-2
V: TRBV10-1
D: -
CDR3: CASSESHLPGELFF
DNA: TGCGCCAGCAGTGAGTCCCACTTACCCGGGGAGCTGTTTTTT

size: few
J: TRBJ2-2
V: TRBV20-1
D: -
CDR3: CSARIGSGELFF
DNA: TGCAGTGCTCGTATTGGGAGCGGGGAGCTGTTTTTT